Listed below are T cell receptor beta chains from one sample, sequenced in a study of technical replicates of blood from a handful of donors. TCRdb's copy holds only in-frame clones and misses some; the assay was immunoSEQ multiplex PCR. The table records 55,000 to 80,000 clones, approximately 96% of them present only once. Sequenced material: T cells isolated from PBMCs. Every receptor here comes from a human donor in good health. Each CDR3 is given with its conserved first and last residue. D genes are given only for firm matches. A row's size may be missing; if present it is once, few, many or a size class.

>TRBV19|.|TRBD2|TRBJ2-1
CASGRLAGGKSYNEQFF
TGTGCCAGCGGACGACTAGCGGGAGGCAAGTCCTACAATGAGCAGTTCTTC
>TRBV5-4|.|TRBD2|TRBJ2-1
CASSASGSSYNEQFF
TGTGCCAGCAGCGCCAGCGGGAGCTCCTACAATGAGCAGTTCTTC
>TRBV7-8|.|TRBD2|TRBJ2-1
CASSLAGLAGYNEQFF
TGTGCCAGCAGCTTAGCAGGGTTAGCGGGCTACAATGAGCAGTTCTTC
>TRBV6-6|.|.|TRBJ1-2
CASSSTGNYGYTF
TGTGCCAGCAGTTCTACAGGGAACTATGGCTACACCTTC
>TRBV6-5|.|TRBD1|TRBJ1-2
CASSLQGAIDYGYTF
TGTGCCAGCAGCCTACAGGGGGCTATAGACTATGGCTACACCTTC
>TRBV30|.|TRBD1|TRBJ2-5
CAWSVGLTGAKGETQYF
TGTGCCTGGAGTGTAGGGCTCACAGGGGCGAAGGGAGAGACCCAGTACTTC
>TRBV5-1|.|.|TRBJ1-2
CASKADSYGYTF
TGCGCCAGCAAGGCGGACAGCTATGGCTACACCTTC
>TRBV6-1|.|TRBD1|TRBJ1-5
CASTGQGAGNQPQHF
TGTGCCAGCACGGGACAGGGGGCAGGCAATCAGCCCCAGCATTTT
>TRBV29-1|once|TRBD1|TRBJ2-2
CSVEPDDRGTGELFF
TGCAGCGTTGAACCGGACGACAGGGGGACCGGGGAGCTGTTTTTT
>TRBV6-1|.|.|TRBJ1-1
CASSERYSDTEAFF
TGTGCCAGCAGTGAACGGTATTCTGACACTGAAGCTTTCTTT
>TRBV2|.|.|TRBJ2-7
CASSTGYEQYF
TGTGCCAGCAGCACGGGCTACGAGCAGTACTTC
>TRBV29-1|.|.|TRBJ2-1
CSVLWLYNEQFF
TGCAGCGTGCTGTGGCTCTACAATGAGCAGTTCTTC
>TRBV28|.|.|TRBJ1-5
CASSLAQGYNQPQHF
TGTGCCAGCAGTTTAGCTCAGGGGTACAATCAGCCCCAGCATTTT
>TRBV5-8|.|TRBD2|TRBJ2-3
CASSNTSGGVSQYF
TGTGCCAGCAGCAACACTAGCGGGGGGGTTTCGCAGTATTTT
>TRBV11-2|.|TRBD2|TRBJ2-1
CASSPKTSGYYNEQFF
TGTGCCAGCAGCCCGAAGACTAGCGGTTACTACAATGAGCAGTTCTTC
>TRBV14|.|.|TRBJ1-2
CASSQTGPYGYTF
TGTGCCAGCAGCCAAACAGGACCCTATGGCTACACCTTC
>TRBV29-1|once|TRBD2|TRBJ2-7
CSVRGSGTSSYEQYF
TGCAGCGTGCGGGGAAGCGGGACCTCCTCCTACGAGCAGTACTTC
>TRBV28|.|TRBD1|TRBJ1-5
CASSLTGVSGNQPQHF
TGTGCCAGCAGTCTAACAGGGGTCAGCGGCAATCAGCCCCAGCATTTT
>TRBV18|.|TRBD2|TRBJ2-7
CASSPGPRTSLVHEQYF
TGTGCCAGCTCACCAGGGCCCCGGACTAGTTTGGTCCACGAGCAGTACTTC
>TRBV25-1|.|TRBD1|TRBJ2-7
CASSGLVGQGNSYEQYF
TGTGCCAGCAGTGGCCTTGTGGGACAGGGGAACTCCTACGAGCAGTACTTC
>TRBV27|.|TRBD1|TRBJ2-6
CASSLSGQGASGANVLTF
TGTGCCAGCAGTTTATCAGGGCAGGGGGCATCCGGGGCCAACGTCCTGACTTTC
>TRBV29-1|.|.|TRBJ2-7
CSVDPGHRNEQYF
TGCAGCGTTGATCCCGGACATCGAAACGAGCAGTACTTC
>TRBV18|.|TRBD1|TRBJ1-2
CASSLGQGPNYGYTF
TGTGCCAGCTCACTAGGACAGGGCCCAAACTATGGCTACACCTTC
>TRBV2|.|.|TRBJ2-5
CASVTSRHTQETQYF
TGTGCCAGCGTTACCTCGCGACATACTCAAGAGACCCAGTACTTC
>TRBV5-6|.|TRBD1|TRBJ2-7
CASSLSGGHEQYF
TGTGCCAGCAGCTTGTCAGGGGGACACGAGCAGTACTTC